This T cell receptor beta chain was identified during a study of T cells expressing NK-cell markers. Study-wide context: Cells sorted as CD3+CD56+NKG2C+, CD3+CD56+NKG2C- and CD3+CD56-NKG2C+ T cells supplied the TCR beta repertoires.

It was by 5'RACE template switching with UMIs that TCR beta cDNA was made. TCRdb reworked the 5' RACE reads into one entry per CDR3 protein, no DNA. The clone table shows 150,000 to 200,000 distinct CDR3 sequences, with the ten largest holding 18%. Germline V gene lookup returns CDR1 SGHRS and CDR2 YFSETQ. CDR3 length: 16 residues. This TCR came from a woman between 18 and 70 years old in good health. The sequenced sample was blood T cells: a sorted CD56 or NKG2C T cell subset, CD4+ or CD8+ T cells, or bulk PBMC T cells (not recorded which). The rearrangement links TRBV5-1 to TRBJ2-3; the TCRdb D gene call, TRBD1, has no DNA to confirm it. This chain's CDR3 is CASSLTGGGSTDTQYF.